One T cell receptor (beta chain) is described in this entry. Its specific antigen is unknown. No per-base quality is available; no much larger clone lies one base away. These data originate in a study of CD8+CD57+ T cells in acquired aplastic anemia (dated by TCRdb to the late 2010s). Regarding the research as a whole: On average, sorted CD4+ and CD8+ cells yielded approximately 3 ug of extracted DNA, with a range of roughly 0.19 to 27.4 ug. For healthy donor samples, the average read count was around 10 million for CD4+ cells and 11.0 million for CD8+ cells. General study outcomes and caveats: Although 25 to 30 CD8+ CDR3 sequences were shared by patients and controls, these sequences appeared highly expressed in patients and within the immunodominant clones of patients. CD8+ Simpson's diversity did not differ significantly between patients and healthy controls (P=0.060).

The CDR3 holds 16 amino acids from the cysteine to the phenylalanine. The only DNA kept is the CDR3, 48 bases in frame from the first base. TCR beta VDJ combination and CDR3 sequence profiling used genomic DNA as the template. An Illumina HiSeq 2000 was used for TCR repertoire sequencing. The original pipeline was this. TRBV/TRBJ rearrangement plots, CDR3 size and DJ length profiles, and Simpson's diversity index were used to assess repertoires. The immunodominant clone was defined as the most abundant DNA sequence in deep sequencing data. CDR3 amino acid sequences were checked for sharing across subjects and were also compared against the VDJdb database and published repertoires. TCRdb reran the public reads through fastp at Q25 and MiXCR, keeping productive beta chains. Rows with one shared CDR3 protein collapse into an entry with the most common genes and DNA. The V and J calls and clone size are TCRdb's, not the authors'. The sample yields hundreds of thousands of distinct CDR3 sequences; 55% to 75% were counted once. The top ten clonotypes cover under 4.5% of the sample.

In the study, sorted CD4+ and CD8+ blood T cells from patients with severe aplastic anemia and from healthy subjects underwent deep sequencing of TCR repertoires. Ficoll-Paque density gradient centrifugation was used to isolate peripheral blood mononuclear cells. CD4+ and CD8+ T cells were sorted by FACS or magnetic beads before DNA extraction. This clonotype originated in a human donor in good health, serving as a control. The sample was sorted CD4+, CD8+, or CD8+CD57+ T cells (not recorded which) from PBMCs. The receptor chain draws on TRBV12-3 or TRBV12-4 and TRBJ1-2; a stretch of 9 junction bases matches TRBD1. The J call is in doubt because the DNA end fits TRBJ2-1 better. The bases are TGTGCCAGCAGGCCTACAGGGGGCTTGGGATTAGATGAGCAGTTCTTC. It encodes CASRPTGGLGLDEQFF.